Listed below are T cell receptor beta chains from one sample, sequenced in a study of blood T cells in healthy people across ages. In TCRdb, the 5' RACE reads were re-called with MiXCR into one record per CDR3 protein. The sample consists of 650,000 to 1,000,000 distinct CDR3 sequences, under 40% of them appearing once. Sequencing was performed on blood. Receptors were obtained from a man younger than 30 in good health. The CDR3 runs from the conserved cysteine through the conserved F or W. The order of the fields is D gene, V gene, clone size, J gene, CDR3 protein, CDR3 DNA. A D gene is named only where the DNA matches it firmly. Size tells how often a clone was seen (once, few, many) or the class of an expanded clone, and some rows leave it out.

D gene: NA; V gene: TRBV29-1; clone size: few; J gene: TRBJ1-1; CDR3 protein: CSANSGQEKMNTEAFF; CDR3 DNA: TGCAGCGCCAACTCCGGGCAGGAAAAGATGAACACTGAAGCTTTCTTT
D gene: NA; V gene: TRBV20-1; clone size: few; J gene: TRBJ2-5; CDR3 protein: CSATDRDQETQYF; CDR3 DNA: TGCAGTGCAACCGACCGAGACCAAGAGACCCAGTACTTC
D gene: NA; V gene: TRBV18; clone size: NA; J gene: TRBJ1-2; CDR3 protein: CASSPRRLDGYTF; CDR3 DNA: TGTGCCAGCTCACCACGGAGACTAGATGGCTACACCTTC
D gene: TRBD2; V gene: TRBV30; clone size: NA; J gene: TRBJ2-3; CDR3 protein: CAWSAAGADTQYF; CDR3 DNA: TGTGCCTGGAGCGCCGCGGGGGCAGATACGCAGTATTTT
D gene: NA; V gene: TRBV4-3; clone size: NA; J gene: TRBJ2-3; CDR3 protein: CASSRKARASTDTQYF; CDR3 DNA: TGCGCCAGCAGCCGAAAAGCGAGGGCTAGCACAGATACGCAGTATTTT
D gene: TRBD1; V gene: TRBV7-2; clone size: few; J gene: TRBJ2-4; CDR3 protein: CASSLQGVGSNEQYF; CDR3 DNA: TGTGCCAGCAGCTTACAGGGGGTGGGTAGCAATGAGCAGTACTTC
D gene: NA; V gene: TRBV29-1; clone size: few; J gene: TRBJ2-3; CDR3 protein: CSVEEGAQTRSQYF; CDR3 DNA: TGCAGCGTTGAAGAGGGGGCTCAGACGCGATCGCAGTATTTT
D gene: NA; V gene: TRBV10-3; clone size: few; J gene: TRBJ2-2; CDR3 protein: CAISGDLNTGELFF; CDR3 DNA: TGTGCCATCAGTGGGGACTTGAACACCGGGGAGCTGTTTTTT
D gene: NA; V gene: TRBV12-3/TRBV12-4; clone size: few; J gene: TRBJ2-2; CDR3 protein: CASSRLTGELFF; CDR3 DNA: TGTGCCAGCAGTCGACTGACCGGGGAGCTGTTTTTT
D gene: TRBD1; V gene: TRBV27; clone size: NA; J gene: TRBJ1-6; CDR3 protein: CASSDRQGGNSPLHF; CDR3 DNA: TGTGCCAGCAGTGATCGACAGGGTGGGAATTCACCCCTCCACTTT
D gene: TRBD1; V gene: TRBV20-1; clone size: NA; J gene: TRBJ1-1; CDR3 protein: CSARALTGALREAFF; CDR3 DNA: TGCAGTGCTAGAGCCCTGACAGGGGCCCTACGTGAAGCTTTCTTT
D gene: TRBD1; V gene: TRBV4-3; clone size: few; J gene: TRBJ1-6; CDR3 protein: CASSQGQGVGSPLHF; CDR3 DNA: TGCGCCAGCAGCCAAGGTCAGGGGGTAGGTTCACCCCTCCACTTT
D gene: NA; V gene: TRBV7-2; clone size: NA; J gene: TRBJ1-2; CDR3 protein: CAGSLAPPIDGYTF; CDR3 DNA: TGTGCCGGCAGCTTAGCCCCCCCAATAGACGGCTACACCTTC
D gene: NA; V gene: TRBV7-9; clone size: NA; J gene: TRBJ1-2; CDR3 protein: CASSGRLINYGYTF; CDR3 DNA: TGTGCCAGCAGCGGGCGACTGATTAACTATGGCTACACCTTC
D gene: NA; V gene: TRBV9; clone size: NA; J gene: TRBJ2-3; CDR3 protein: CASSPRAGGGTDTRYF; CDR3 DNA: TGTGCCAGCAGCCCCCGGGCGGGCGGAGGCACAGATACGCGGTATTTT
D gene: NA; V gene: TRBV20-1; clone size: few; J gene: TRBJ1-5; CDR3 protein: CSAINREWGSNQPQHF; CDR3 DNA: TGCAGTGCTATTAACAGGGAGTGGGGTAGCAATCAGCCCCAGCATTTT
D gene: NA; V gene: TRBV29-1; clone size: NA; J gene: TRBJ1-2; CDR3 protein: CSVLPTGASRYGYTF; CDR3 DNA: TGCAGCGTCCTACCGACAGGCGCCTCGAGATATGGCTACACCTTC
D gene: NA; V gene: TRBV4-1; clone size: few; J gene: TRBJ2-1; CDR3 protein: CASSQGQGWDEQFF; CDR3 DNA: TGCGCCAGCAGCCAAGGTCAAGGGTGGGATGAGCAGTTCTTC
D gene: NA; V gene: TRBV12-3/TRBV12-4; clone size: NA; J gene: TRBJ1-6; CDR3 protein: CASSPGSPNSPLHF; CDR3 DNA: TGTGCCAGCAGTCCGGGCTCACCAAATTCACCCCTCCACTTT
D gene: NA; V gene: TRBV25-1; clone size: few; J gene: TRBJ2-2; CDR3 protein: CASRMGGGQAGELFF; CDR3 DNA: TGTGCCAGCCGGATGGGGGGGGGCCAAGCCGGGGAGCTGTTTTTT
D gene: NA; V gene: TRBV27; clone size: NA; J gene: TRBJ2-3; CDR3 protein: CASSLVGGATPDTQYF; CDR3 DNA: TGTGCCAGCAGTTTAGTCGGCGGGGCGACCCCGGATACGCAGTATTTT
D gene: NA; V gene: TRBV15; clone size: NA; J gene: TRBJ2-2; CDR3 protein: CATSLYTGELFF; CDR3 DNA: TGTGCCACCTCGTTGTACACCGGGGAGCTGTTTTTT
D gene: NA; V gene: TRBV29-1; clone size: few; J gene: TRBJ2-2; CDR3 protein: CSVAPGTNTGELFF; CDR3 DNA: TGCAGCGTTGCTCCAGGGACGAACACCGGGGAGCTGTTTTTT
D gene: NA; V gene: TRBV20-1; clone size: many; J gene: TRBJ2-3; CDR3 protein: CSARDRDYSGIDTQYF; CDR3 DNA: TGCAGTGCTAGAGATCGGGATTATAGCGGAATAGATACGCAGTATTTT
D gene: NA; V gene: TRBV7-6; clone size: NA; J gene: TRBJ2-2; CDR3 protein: CASSFQVDTGELFF; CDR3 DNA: TGTGCCAGCAGCTTTCAGGTTGACACCGGGGAGCTGTTTTTT
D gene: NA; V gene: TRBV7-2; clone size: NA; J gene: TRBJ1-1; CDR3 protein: CASSLERWAAEAFF; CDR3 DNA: TGTGCCAGCAGCTTAGAACGTTGGGCGGCTGAAGCTTTCTTT
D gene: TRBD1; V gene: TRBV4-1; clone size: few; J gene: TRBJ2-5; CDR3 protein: CASSRTGPGETQYF; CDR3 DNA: TGCGCCAGCAGTCGGACAGGTCCGGGGGAGACCCAGTACTTC
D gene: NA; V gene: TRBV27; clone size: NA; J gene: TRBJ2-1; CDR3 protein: CASSPTPGPNEQFF; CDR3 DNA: TGTGCCAGCTCCCCCACCCCCGGCCCCAATGAGCAGTTCTTC
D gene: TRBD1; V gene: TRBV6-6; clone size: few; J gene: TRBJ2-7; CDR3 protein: CASSLVGDRVVKQYF; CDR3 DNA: TGTGCCAGCAGCTTAGTAGGGGACAGGGTCGTGAAACAGTACTTC
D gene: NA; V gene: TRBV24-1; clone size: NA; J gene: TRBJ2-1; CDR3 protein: CATRTATTSSYNEQFF; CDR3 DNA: TGTGCCACCAGGACAGCTACTACCAGCTCCTACAATGAGCAGTTCTTC
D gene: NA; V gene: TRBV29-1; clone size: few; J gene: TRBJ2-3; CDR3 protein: CSVEVLGGTDTQYF; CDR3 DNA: TGCAGCGTTGAAGTTCTGGGGGGCACAGATACGCAGTATTTT
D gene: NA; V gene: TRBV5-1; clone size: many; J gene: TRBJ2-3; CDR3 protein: CASSPPGGNSSSGQYF; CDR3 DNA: TGCGCCAGCAGCCCTCCGGGGGGCAACTCTTCCTCAGGGCAGTATTTT
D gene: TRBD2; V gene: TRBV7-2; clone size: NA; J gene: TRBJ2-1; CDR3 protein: CASSLLSGLPSDEQFF; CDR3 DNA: TGTGCCAGCAGCTTACTCTCGGGACTACCGTCCGATGAGCAGTTCTTC
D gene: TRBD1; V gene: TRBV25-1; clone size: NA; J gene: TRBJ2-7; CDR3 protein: CASGGQGRSYNEQYF; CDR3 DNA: TGTGCCAGCGGGGGACAGGGTCGGTCCTACAATGAGCAGTACTTC
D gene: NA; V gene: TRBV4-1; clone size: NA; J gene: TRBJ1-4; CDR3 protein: CASSQEVGPLGKLFF; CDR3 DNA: TGCGCCAGCAGCCAAGAAGTCGGACCTTTGGGAAAACTGTTTTTT
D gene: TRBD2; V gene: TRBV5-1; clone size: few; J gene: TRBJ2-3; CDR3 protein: CASTLLAGGPRTDTQYF; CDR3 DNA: TGCGCCAGCACCCTATTAGCGGGGGGGCCGCGCACAGATACGCAGTATTTT
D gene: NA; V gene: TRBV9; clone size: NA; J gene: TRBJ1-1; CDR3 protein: CASSVGGVRNTEAFF; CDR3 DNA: TGTGCCAGCAGCGTAGGGGGGGTTAGGAACACTGAAGCTTTCTTT
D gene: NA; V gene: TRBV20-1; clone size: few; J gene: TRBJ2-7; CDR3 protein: CSARGQGPKAYEQYF; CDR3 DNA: TGCAGTGCTAGAGGACAAGGGCCGAAAGCCTACGAGCAGTACTTC
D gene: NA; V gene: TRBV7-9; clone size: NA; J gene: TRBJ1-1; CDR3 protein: CASSSGEINTEAFF; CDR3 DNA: TGTGCCAGCAGCTCGGGGGAGATCAACACTGAAGCTTTCTTT
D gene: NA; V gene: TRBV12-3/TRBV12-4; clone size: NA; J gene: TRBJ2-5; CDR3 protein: CASSFRSNQETQYF; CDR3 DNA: TGTGCCAGCAGTTTTAGGAGCAACCAAGAGACCCAGTACTTC